The present entry profiles one T cell receptor (beta chain) with its context. Its matching antigen is unknown. Specified time point: newly diagnosed GD, antithyroid drugs for less than 3 months. After RNA was extracted from PBMCs, the TCR library was made from it. Building of the TCR beta libraries involved iRepertoire HTBI primers and Arm-PCR of CDR3 regions. TCRdb itself ran the multiplex PCR reads through MiXCR, one entry per CDR3 protein. In the table there are approximately 490,000 distinct CDR3 sequences, around 16% of which are singletons. The source of the sample is a study of regulatory T cells in long-lasting Graves disease. About the study: Under 3 months of antithyroid drugs had been taken by newly diagnosed Graves' patients. Study-wide points: Analysis covered peripheral blood alone, not thyroid tissue. Less diverse TCR repertoires were seen in persistent Graves' patients than in newly diagnosed ones.

The CDR3 runs to 14 residues. Germline values: CDR1 DFQATT, CDR2 SNEGSKA (reference sequence). V lost 4 bases and J 6 bases, leaving 15 bases between the germline ends. Separately, the same data were catalogued under a study of T cells in Graves' hyperthyroidism and ophthalmopathy.

This receptor was identified in a man aged 40-55 years with Graves disease. The J gene is TRBJ2-2, the V gene TRBV20-1; D is undetermined. Specimen: peripheral blood mononuclear cells (PBMCs), collected at new diagnosis, from a patient treated with antithyroid drugs. In DNA form, the CDR3 reads TGCAGTGCTATCCCCTTAGTGTGGTCCGGGGAGCTGTTTTTT. It yields the protein CSAIPLVWSGELFF.